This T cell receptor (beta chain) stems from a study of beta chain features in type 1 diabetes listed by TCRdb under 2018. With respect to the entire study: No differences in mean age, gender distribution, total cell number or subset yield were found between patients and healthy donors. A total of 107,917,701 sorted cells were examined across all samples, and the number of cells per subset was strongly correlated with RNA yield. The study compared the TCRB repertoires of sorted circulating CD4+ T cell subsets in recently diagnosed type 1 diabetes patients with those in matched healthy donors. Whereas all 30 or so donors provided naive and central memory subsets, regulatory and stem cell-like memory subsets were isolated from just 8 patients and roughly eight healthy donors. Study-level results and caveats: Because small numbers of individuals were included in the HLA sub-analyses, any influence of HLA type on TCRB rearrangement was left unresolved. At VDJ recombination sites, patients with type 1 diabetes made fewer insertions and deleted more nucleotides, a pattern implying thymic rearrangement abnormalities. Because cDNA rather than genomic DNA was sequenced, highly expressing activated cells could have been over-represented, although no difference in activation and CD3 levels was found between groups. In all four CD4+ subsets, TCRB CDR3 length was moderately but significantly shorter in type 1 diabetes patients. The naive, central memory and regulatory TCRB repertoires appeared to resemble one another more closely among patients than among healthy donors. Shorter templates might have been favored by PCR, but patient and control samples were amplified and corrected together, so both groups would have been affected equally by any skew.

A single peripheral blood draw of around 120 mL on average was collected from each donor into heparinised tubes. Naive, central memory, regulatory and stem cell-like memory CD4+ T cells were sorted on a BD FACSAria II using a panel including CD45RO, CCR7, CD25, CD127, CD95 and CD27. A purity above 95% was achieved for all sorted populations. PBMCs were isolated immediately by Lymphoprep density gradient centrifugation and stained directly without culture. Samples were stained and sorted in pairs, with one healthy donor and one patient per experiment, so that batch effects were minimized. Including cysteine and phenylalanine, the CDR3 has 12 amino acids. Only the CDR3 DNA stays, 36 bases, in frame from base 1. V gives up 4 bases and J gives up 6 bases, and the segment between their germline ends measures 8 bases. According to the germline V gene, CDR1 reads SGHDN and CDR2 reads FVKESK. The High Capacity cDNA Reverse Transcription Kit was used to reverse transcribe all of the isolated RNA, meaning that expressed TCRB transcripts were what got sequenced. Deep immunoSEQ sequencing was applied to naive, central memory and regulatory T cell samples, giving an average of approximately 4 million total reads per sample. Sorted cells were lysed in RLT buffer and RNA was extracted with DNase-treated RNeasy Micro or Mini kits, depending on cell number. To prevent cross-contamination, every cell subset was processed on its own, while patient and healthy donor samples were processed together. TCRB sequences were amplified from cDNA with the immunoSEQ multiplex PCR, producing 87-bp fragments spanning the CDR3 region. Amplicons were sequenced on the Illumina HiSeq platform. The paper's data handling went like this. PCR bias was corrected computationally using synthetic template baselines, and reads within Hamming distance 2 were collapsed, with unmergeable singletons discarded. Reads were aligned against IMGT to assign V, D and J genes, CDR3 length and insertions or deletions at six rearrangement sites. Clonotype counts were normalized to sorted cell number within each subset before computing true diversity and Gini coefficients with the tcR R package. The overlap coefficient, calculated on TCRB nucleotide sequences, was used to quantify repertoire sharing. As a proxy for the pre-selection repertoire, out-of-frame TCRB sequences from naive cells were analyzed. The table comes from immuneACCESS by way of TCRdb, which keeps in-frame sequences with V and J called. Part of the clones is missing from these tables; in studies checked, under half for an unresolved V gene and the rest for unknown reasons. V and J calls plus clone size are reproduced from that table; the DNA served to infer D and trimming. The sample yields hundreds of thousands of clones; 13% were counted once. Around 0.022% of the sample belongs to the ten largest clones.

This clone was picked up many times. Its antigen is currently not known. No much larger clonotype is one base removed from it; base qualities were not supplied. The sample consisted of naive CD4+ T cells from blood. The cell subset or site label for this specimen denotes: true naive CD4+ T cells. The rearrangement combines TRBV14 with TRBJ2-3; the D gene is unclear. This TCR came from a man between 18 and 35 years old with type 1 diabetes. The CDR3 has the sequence CASSPQVDTQYF. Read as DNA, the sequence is TGTGCCAGCAGCCCGCAGGTGGATACGCAGTATTTT.